These 6 T cell receptor beta chains were all obtained from the same sample, sequenced in a study of blood T cell repertoires in COVID-19. TCRdb keeps only in-frame clones here, not all; method: immunoSEQ multiplex PCR. The sample has around 190,000 clones; approximately 86% are singletons. The sequencing sample was made of peripheral blood. The receptors were sampled from a man aged 25-45 years with acute or convalescent COVID-19.

The chain joins TRBV10-1 to TRBJ2-5; D may be TRBD2 (6 bases). Trimming removed 2 bases at V and 4 bases at J, with 14 bases between. Germline assignment: CDR1 WNHNN and CDR2 SYGVQD (reference sequence). The CDR3 totals 15 residues. CDR3 bases: TGCGCCAGCAGTGAGGGAGGGTCTCGGGCAGAGACCCAGTACTTC. It codes for CASSEGGSRAETQYF.

V and J are TRBV5-1 and TRBJ2-1; perhaps TRBD1 as D (5 bases). V gave up 4 bases and J gave up 5 bases, with 16 bases separating them. Germline lookup yields CDR1 SGHRS and CDR2 YFSETQ. The CDR3 contains 15 residues. The DNA of the CDR3 is TGCGCCAGCAGCCCGGACACAGGATGGGACAATGAGCAGTTCTTC. This sequence encodes CASSPDTGWDNEQFF. Looking up the rest from reference TRBV5-1 and TRBJ2-1 gives the full variable domain: KAGVTQTPRYLIKTRGQQVTLSCSPISGHRSVSWYQQTPGQGLQFLFEYFSETQRNKGNFPGRFSGRQFSNSRSEMNVSTLELGDSALYLCASSPDTGWDNEQFFGPGTRLTVL.

V gene TRBV3-1 (or the pseudogene TRBV3-2) combines with J gene TRBJ1-1; TRBD1 aligns across 8 bases. The ends lost 3 bases at V and 0 bases at J; junction bases unmatched: 3. This CDR3 contains 15 residues. The germline gives CDR1 LGHDT, CDR2 YNNKEL (reference sequence). The CDR3 loop reads CASSQRTGMNTEAFF. The CDR3 DNA sequence: TGTGCCAGCAGCCAGAGGACAGGGATGAACACTGAAGCTTTCTTT.

The CDR3 nucleotides read TGTGCCAGCAGTTTAGGACAGGGTCTAAGCTACACCTTC. This sequence encodes CASSLGQGLSYTF. The V call is TRBV28, the J call TRBJ1-2; 8 bases map to TRBD1. This CDR3 contains 13 residues. V dropped 2 bases and J dropped 9; count of bases not matched to a gene: 5. Germline CDR1 reads MDHEN; CDR2 reads SYDVKM.

The chain employs TRBV19 and TRBJ1-1; D is ambiguous. The CDR3 covers 12 residues. The ends were cut back, 4 bases at V and 3 bases at J, with 6 bases in the middle. Looked up from germline, CDR1 is LNHDA and CDR2 is SQIVND (reference sequence). This chain's CDR3 is CASSKSYTEAFF. CDR3 DNA sequence: TGTGCCAGTAGTAAGAGCTACACTGAAGCTTTCTTT.

V gene TRBV28 combines with J gene TRBJ1-4, with D unresolved. Germline V gives CDR1 MDHEN, CDR2 SYDVKM. The CDR3 is made up of 13 amino acids. The V end was cut by 5 bases, the J end by 7 bases, with 11 bases between. This CDR3 is CASSVQWAEKLFF. The CDR3 region has the DNA TGTGCCAGCAGTGTCCAATGGGCTGAAAAACTGTTTTTT.